These 9 T cell receptor beta chains share one sample of origin, sequenced in a study of cytomegalovirus exposure and HLA in healthy donors. The PCR employed 60 Vbeta primers together with 13 Jbeta primers. TCRdb's copy holds only in-frame clones and misses some; the assay was immunoSEQ multiplex PCR. The sample shows tens of thousands of clones, 55% to 80% of them seen only once. Sequenced sample: PBMCs. These receptor sequences come from a woman in her forties or fifties in good health and CMV-seropositive.

The chain joins TRBV19 to TRBJ1-5; TRBD1 is a possible D gene (5 bases). The CDR3 has 13 amino acids. Trimming took 3 bases from V and 7 from J, leaving 10 bases between them. CDR1 is LNHDA, CDR2 SQIVND, per germline (reference sequence). CDR3 sequence (DNA): TGTGCCAGTAGTATCCGGGGGAACCAGCCCCAGCATTTT. It codes for CASSIRGNQPQHF.

J is TRBJ1-2 and V is TRBV2; 9 bases are a match to TRBD1. CDR3 length: 14 residues. Germline CDR1 SNHLY, CDR2 FYNNEI. The V gene end was trimmed by 5 bases and the J gene end by 8 bases; junction bases not matched to a gene: 9. CDR3 nucleotide sequence: TGTGCCAGCAGTTTTACAGGGGGCGCGGGGGGCTACACCTTC. This codes for CASSFTGGAGGYTF.

V and J are TRBV5-8 and TRBJ1-1; no firm D call. This CDR3 region has 13 residues. The V end was cut by 2 bases, the J end by 5 bases, with 10 bases between. Germline values: CDR1 SGHTS, CDR2 YDEGEE. In DNA, the CDR3 is TGTGCCAGCAGCTTTACTGCGCGAACTGAAGCTTTCTTT. Protein product: CASSFTARTEAFF.

This chain connects TRBV4-1 to TRBJ2-3, with D possibly TRBD2 on 5 matching bases. With 1 base removed from V and 2 bases from J, the gap between germline ends came to 16 bases. CDR1 and CDR2 from the germline V gene are MGHRA and YSYEKL. CDR3 length: 17 residues. CDR3 sequence (DNA): TGCGCCAGCAGCCAAGCTTCGGACTGGGAATTCACAGATACGCAGTATTTT. Amino acids: CASSQASDWEFTDTQYF.

The chain is built from TRBV7-9 and TRBJ1-5; D is ambiguous. The CDR3 loop spans 13 amino acids. V was cut by 4 bases and J by 8 bases, with 12 bases left in between. The germline gives CDR1 SEHNR, CDR2 FQNEAQ (reference sequence). CDR3 sequence: CASSSSGEKPQHF. CDR3 sequence (DNA): TGTGCCAGCAGCTCAAGCGGGGAAAAGCCCCAGCATTTT.

The chain recombines TRBV5-6 with TRBJ1-3; a possible D gene is TRBD1 (5 bases). This CDR3 has 14 amino acids. CDR1 is SGHDT, CDR2 YYEEEE, per germline. V lost 4 bases and J 2 bases, leaving 10 bases between the germline ends. The CDR3 nucleotides are TGTGCCAGCAGCCCGGTCAGGGCTGGAAACACCATATATTTT. As protein: CASSPVRAGNTIYF. The full variable domain, its missing parts supplied by reference TRBV5-6 and TRBJ1-3, is DAGVTQSPTHLIKTRGQQVTLRCSPKSGHDTVSWYQQALGQGPQFIFQYYEEEERQRGNFPDRFSGHQFPNYSSELNVNALLLGDSALYLCASSPVRAGNTIYFGEGSWLTVV.

Remarks on this clone: Other DNA sequences in this specimen translate into the identical CDR3. This chain connects TRBV2 to TRBJ2-3, with a weak D call TRBD2 (6 bases). CDR1 is SNHLY and CDR2 is FYNNEI in the germline V gene. The CDR3 totals 15 residues. V lost 5 bases to trimming and J lost 0 bases, with 12 bases between them. Here the CDR3 reads CASSPGTSSTDTQYF. The CDR3 nucleotides read TGTGCCAGCAGTCCCGGGACTTCAAGCACAGATACGCAGTATTTT.

The chain links TRBV10-3 to TRBJ2-7; perhaps TRBD2 as D (5 bases). Germline V lookup: CDR1 ENHRY, CDR2 SYGVKD. Trimming removed 4 bases at V and 1 base at J, with 14 bases between. The CDR3 totals 15 residues. The CDR3 DNA follows: TGTGCCATCAGTGCTAGAGGGAAGGAATCCTACGAGCAGTACTTC. Protein product: CAISARGKESYEQYF.

This clone occurred a few times. DNA for the CDR3: TGTGCCAGCAGCCCAGGGGCGGGAGAGAACAATGAGCAGTTCTTC. Translation gives CASSPGAGENNEQFF. This chain uses TRBV9 with TRBJ2-1, with D possibly being TRBD2 (7 bases). The CDR3 length is 15 residues. Germline-derived CDR1 and CDR2 are SGDLS and YYNGEE. Trimming took 4 bases from V and 5 from J, leaving 16 bases between them.